This T cell receptor (beta chain) was captured in a study of T-cell memory formation after mild COVID-19. CDR3 length: 15 residues. V lost 5 bases and J lost 3, with 16 bases in between. The V gene's germline CDR1 is LGHNT and CDR2 FRNRAP. Whole-study results and caveats: Clones that got smaller from day 15 to 85 had even CD4/CD8, while clones growing later tipped toward CD4+.

TCRdb fed the 5' RACE reads into MiXCR, producing one record per CDR3 protein. Of about 190,000 distinct CDR3 sequences listed, approximately 20% are singletons. About this clonotype: The target antigen is unknown.

Sequencing used PBMCs or a T cell subset sorted from them (not recorded which). This receptor was taken from an adult woman who had mild COVID-19 (a few samples of this study predate the infection). Cell type and time point are not known. The chain recombines TRBV12-5 with TRBJ2-5; D is possibly TRBD1 or TRBD2 (5 bases each). CDR3 region: CASGPRGPKKETQYF. DNA for the CDR3: TGTGCTAGTGGTCCCCGGGGACCGAAGAAAGAGACCCAGTACTTC.